The present T cell receptor beta chain was sequenced within a study of neurological immune-mediated disorders. Template-switch 5'RACE cDNA synthesis added a 10-nucleotide unique molecular identifier. TCRdb reanalysed the 5' RACE reads using MiXCR and keeps one entry per CDR3 protein. The profile covers about 20,000 distinct CDR3 sequences, with 15% appearing a single time and more than 14% taken by the ten largest. This clonotype was counted at least ten times. CDR3 length: 13 residues. Trimming cost V 3 bases and J 5 bases, with 11 bases left between them. Germline CDR1 DFQATT, CDR2 SNEGSKA (reference sequence).

Sequencing used PBMCs. The chain couples TRBV20-1 to TRBJ2-1, with D tentatively TRBD1 (5 bases). The TCR originated in a female donor with HTLV-1-associated myelopathy (HAM/TSP). Here the CDR3 DNA reads TGCAGTGCTAGTCAGGGATCCGACAATGAGCAGTTCTTC. It encodes CSASQGSDNEQFF.